The sequence of this T cell receptor (beta chain) was determined in a study of T cell responses to AZD1222 COVID-19 vaccine. Whole-study findings and limits: Sampled repertoires all dated from after the peak T cell response.

In regard to this clone: Its cognate antigen is unknown.

Only in-frame clones appear in the TCRdb table, and some are missing; sequencing was by immunoSEQ multiplex PCR. Counted here are 80,000 or so clones, around three quarters occurring once; the ten biggest clones make up about 25%. V was pared by 7 bases and J by 1 base, with 6 bases of the junction left unmatched. The CDR3 totals 15 residues. Germline CDR1 MNHEY, CDR2 SVGAGI. Sequenced here: peripheral blood, sampled 28 days after the second dose of the MenACWY control vaccine. This TCR came from an adult who received the MenACWY meningococcal vaccine as a control. The gene calls are TRBV6-5 and TRBJ2-7, with TRBD2 matching over 11 bases. The CDR3 protein is CASNPTSGSSYEQYF. CDR3 DNA sequence: TGTGCCAGCAACCCTACTAGCGGGAGTTCCTACGAGCAGTACTTC.